This T cell receptor (beta chain) was sequenced in a study of cytotoxic CD8 clonotypes in ibrutinib-treated CLL. The assay was immunoSEQ multiplex PCR, and TCRdb's table has in-frame clones only and misses some. The sample records tens of thousands of clones, around 52% being singletons. The germline gives CDR1 SGHVS, CDR2 FNYEAQ. V was trimmed by 2 bases and J by 6 bases, leaving 7 bases between them. CDR3 length: 13 residues. This clonotype was obtained from a human donor with chronic lymphocytic leukemia. Sequenced material: PBMCs, taken at disease progression, from a patient treated with ibrutinib. The V and J genes are TRBV7-6 and TRBJ1-4; no reliable D call. CDR3 loop: CASSLTAYEKLFF. CDR3 in DNA: TGTGCCAGCAGCTTAACGGCGTATGAAAAACTGTTTTTT. The full variable domain, with the rest looked up from reference TRBV7-6 and TRBJ1-4, is GAGVSQSPRYKVTKRGQDVALRCDPISGHVSLYWYRQALGQGPEFLTYFNYEAQQDKSGLPNDRFSAERPEGSISTLTIQRTEQRDSAMYRCASSLTAYEKLFFGSGTQLSVL.